This TCR beta chain was sequenced for a study of beta chain features in type 1 diabetes. A note on this clone: Its antigen is as yet unknown.

The CDR3 is 17 residues long. Germline V lookup: CDR1 SGDLS, CDR2 YYNGEE. V lost 0 bases, J lost 2 bases, and 17 bases lay in between. As every portion of the isolated RNA was reverse transcribed, the sequencing read expressed TCRB transcripts. Libraries were prepared by immunoSEQ multiplex PCR; TCRdb keeps only in-frame clonotypes and omits some of them. The sample gives about 900,000 clones, roughly a sixth of which show up once; 0.023% is in the top ten. Overall study results and limits: With patients and controls alike, PCR might favor shorter templates to an equal degree.

This receptor was taken from a woman aged 18 to 35 in good health. The rearrangement links TRBV9 to TRBJ2-5; D gene ambiguous. Source material: naive CD4+ T cells from blood. This CDR3 reads CASSVGVNLIEQETQYF. In nucleotides, the CDR3 is TGTGCCAGCAGCGTAGGGGTTAATTTAATTGAACAAGAGACCCAGTACTTC.